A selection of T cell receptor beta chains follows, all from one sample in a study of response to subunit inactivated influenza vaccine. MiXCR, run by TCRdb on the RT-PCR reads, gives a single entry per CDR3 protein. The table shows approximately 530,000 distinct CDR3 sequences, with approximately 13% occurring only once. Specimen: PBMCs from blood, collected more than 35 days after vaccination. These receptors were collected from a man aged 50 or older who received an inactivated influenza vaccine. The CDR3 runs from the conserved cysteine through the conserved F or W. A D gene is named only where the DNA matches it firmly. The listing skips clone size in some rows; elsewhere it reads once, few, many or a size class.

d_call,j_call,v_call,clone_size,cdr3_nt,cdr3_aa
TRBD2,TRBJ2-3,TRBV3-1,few,TGTGCCAGCAGCCAAGAGGGGAGGGAGTGGGGAGATACGCAGTATTTT,CASSQEGREWGDTQYF
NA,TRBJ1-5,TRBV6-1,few,TGTGCCACCTTGTCCGACGGAAATCAGAGGATTCAGCCCCAGCATTTT,CATLSDGNQRIQPQHF
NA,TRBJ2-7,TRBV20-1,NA,TGCAGTGCTTCTCCGGGGGCCCCGCGGGAGCAGTACTTC,CSASPGAPREQYF
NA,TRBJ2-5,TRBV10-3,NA,TGTGCCATCAGTGAACGCAGAGAGACCCAGTACTTC,CAISERRETQYF
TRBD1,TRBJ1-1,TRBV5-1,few,TGCGCCAGCAGATTACAGGGGGCCACTGAAGCTTTCTTT,CASRLQGATEAFF
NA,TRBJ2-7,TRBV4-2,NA,TGTGCCAGCAGCCAAGAAGAAAGTCAGGTGTCCTACGAGCAGTACTTC,CASSQEESQVSYEQYF
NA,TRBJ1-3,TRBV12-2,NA,TGTGCAAGTCGCCCAAAGATGGATAGTTCTCTCTCTGGAAACACCATATATTTT,CASRPKMDSSLSGNTIYF
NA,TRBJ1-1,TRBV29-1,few,TGCAGCACAGACCGGGGTTCGGGGAGCACTGAAGCTTTCTTT,CSTDRGSGSTEAFF
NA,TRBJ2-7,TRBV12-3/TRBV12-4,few,TGTGCCAGCAGGATTCGGACCTCCTACGAGCAGTACTTC,CASRIRTSYEQYF
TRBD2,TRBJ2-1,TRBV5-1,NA,TGCGCCAGCAGCTCTAGCGGGAGCCCCTACAATGAGCAGTTCTTC,CASSSSGSPYNEQFF
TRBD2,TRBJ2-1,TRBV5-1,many,TGCGCCAGCAGCGCCCATACTAGCGGGAGGGTCAACAATGAGCAGTTCTTC,CASSAHTSGRVNNEQFF
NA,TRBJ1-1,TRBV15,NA,TGTGCCACCAGCAGAGATTACACAGGGACTGAAGCTTTCTTT,CATSRDYTGTEAFF
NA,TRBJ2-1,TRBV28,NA,TGTGCCAGCATCCCTGTACTTGGGGGGCTGGGGGATGAGCAGTTCTTC,CASIPVLGGLGDEQFF
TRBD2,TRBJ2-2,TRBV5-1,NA,TGCGCCAGCAGCTTACAGCGGGGATCGAACACCGGGGAGCTGTTTTTT,CASSLQRGSNTGELFF
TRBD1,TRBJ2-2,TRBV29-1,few,TGCAGCGTCGCCACAGGGGCGGGCACCGGGGAGCTGTTTTTT,CSVATGAGTGELFF
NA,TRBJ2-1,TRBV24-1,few,TGTGCCACCAGTGCCCTAAGACAGAACCGGTACAATGAGCAGTTCTTC,CATSALRQNRYNEQFF
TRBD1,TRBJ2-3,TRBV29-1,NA,TGCAGCGTTGGGACAGGGGCGGTCACAGATACGCAGTATTTT,CSVGTGAVTDTQYF
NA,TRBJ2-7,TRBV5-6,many,TGTGCCAGCAGCTTGGCCAACGAGCAGTACTTC,CASSLANEQYF
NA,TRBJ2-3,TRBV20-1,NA,TGCAACCCCCGGAGCGGAGGCACAGATACGCAGTATTTT,CNPRSGGTDTQYF
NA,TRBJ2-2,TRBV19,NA,TGTGCCAGTAGTATAGCTAGGGTAGACTCCGGGGAGCTGTTTTTT,CASSIARVDSGELFF
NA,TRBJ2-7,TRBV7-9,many,TGTGCCAGCAGCAACGACTGGAGGAACTCCTACGAGCAGTACTTC,CASSNDWRNSYEQYF
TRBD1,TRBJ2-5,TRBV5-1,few,TGCGCCAGCAGCTTGAGGGGGCGCTTGGAGACCCAGTACTTC,CASSLRGRLETQYF
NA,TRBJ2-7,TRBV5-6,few,TGTGCCAGCAGCTTGAGGGGTCCGTCTACTCTCACCTACGAGCAGTACTTC,CASSLRGPSTLTYEQYF
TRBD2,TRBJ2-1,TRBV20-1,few,TGCAGTGCTAGAAACCCCGGGGGGGCCAGACACAATGAGCAGTTCTTC,CSARNPGGARHNEQFF
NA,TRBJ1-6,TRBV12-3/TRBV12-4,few,TGTGCCAGCAGTTTCGGGATCCGGGGTTCACCCCTCCACTTT,CASSFGIRGSPLHF
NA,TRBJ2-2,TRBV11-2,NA,TGTGCCAGCAGCTTATCCCCGGGCAGACACACCGGGGAGCTGTTTTTT,CASSLSPGRHTGELFF
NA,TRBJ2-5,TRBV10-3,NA,TGTGCCATCAGTGATCCTTCAGGGTCAGAGACCCAGTACTTC,CAISDPSGSETQYF
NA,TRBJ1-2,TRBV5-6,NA,TGTGCCAGCAGCTTGAAGCTCTTAACCGGGGGCTACACCTTC,CASSLKLLTGGYTF
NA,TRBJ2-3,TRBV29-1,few,TGCAGCGTTGAAAGGGGGAGCGGCACAGATACGCAGTATTTT,CSVERGSGTDTQYF
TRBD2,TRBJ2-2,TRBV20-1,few,TGCAGTGCTAGAGATACTCGCGGGGGGGACACCGGGGAGCTGTTTTTT,CSARDTRGGDTGELFF
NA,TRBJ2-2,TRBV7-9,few,TGTGCCAGCAGCTCCCACGGGGCCCCCAACACCGGGGAGCTGTTTTTT,CASSSHGAPNTGELFF
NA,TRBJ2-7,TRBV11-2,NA,TGTGCCAGCAGCTTAGTTCCGGCCTCCTACGAGCAGTACTTC,CASSLVPASYEQYF
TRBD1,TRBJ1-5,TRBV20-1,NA,TGCAGTGCTAGATCGACAGGGGAACAGCCCCAGCATTTT,CSARSTGEQPQHF
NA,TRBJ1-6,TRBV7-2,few,TGTGCCAGCAGCTCAGGACAGTTAATAGGTTCACCCCTCCACTTT,CASSSGQLIGSPLHF
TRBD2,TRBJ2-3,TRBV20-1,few,TGCAGTGCTAGAGTACTAGCGCCTATAAGTGCAGATACGCAGTATTTT,CSARVLAPISADTQYF
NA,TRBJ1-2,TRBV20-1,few,TGCAGTGCTAGAGATCAGGACAACTATGGCTACACCTTC,CSARDQDNYGYTF
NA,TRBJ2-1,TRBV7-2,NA,TGTGCCAGCAGCTTAGTATTCACACTGCGGGGCAATGAGCAGTTCTTC,CASSLVFTLRGNEQFF
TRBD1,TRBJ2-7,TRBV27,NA,TGTGCCAGCAGTACCAAGACAGGGATTTATTACGAGCAGTACTTC,CASSTKTGIYYEQYF
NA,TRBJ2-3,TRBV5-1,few,TGCGCCAGCCGAGGGGGGATTAGCACAGATACGCAGTATTTT,CASRGGISTDTQYF
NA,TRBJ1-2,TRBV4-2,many,TGTGCCAGCAGCCAAGGGGGGACACAGAACTATGGCTACACCTTC,CASSQGGTQNYGYTF
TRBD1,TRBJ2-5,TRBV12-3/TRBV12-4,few,TGTGCCAGCAGTTTCACAGGGGGCGTAGAAGAGACCCAGTACTTC,CASSFTGGVEETQYF
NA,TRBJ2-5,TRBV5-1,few,TGCGCCAGCGCGGAGGGCTTGGAGGAGACCCAGTACTTC,CASAEGLEETQYF
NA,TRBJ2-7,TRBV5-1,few,TGCGCCAGCAGCTTGGTTAAAGGCGACTACGAGCAGTACTTC,CASSLVKGDYEQYF
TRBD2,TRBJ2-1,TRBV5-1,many,TGCGCCAGCAGCTTGTGGACTAGCGGGGGATACAATGAGCAGTTCTTC,CASSLWTSGGYNEQFF
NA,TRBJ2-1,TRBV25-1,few,TGTGCCAGCAGTGAATATTCAGAGGCGGCCGAGCAGTTCTTC,CASSEYSEAAEQFF
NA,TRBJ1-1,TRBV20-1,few,TGCAGTGCTAGGATAGGGGTTGGCACTGAAGCTTTCTTT,CSARIGVGTEAFF
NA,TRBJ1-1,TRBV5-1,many,TGCGCCAGCAGCTTGGGACGGAGAGTAAACACTGAAGCTTTCTTT,CASSLGRRVNTEAFF
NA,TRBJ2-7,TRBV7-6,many,TGTGCCAGCAGCTTAGACAACGAGCAGTACTTC,CASSLDNEQYF
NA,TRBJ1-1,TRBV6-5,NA,TGTGCCAGCAGTTACTCGATCAGACTGAACACTGAAGCTTTCTTT,CASSYSIRLNTEAFF
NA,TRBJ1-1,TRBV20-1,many,TGCAGTGCTAGAGTTTCCTGGAACACTGAAGCTTTCTTT,CSARVSWNTEAFF
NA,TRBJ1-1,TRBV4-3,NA,TGCGCCAGCAGCCAAGCGGGCAGAAACACTGAAGCTTTCTTT,CASSQAGRNTEAFF
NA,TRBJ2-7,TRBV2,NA,TGTGCCAGCAGTCCCTTTATGCTCTCCTACGAGCAGTACTTC,CASSPFMLSYEQYF
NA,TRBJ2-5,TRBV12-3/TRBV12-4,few,TGTGCCAGCAGTTTAGACGAGGGGAAGACCCAGTACTTC,CASSLDEGKTQYF
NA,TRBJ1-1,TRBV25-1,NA,TGTGCCAGCAGGGACCACGGGAACACTGAAGCTTTCTTT,CASRDHGNTEAFF